This T cell receptor (beta chain) was identified in a study of identifying expanded T cells in peripheral blood. Study findings and constraints: Across healthy donors, higher total template counts meant significantly greater roughly two-week count variance. Roughly 1.1 clones differed between technical replicates, versus about 16 and 19 over time.

During the collection period, no donor immune events like infections were recorded. Germline values: CDR1 SGHAT, CDR2 FQNNGV. This CDR3 is 14 amino acids long. V shed 2 bases and J shed 4 bases, with 10 bases lying between them. Points on this clone: Its antigen is not known.

Some clones are missing from TCRdb's copy, which holds only in-frame ones; the method was immunoSEQ multiplex PCR. The table shows tens of thousands of clones, with approximately 88% occurring only once. Specimen: blood. The clonotype originates from a person aged 18 to 70 in good health. The gene calls are TRBV11-2 and TRBJ2-3; no clear D. CDR3 in amino acids: CASSLPLRPDTQYF. The CDR3 coding sequence is TGTGCCAGCAGCTTACCGCTGAGGCCAGATACGCAGTATTTT. Drawing the rest from reference TRBV11-2 and TRBJ2-3, the complete variable domain is EAGVAQSPRYKIIEKRQSVAFWCNPISGHATLYWYQQILGQGPKLLIQFQNNGVVDDSQLPKDRFSAERLKGVDSTLKIQPAKLEDSAVYLCASSLPLRPDTQYFGPGTRLTVL.